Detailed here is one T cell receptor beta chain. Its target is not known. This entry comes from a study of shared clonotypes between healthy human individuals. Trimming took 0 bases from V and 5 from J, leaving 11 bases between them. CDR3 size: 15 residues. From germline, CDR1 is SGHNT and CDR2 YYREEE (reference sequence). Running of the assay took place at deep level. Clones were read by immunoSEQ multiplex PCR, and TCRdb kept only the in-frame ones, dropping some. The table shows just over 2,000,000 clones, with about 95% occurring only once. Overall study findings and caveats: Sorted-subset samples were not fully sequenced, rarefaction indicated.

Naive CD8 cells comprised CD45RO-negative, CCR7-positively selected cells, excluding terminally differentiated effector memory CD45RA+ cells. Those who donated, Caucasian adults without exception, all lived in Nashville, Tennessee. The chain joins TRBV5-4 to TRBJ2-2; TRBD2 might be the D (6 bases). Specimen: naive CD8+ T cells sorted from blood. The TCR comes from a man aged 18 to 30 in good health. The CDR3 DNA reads TGTGCCAGCAGCTTGGGGGAGGCTGCAACCGGGGAGCTGTTTTTT. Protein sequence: CASSLGEAATGELFF.